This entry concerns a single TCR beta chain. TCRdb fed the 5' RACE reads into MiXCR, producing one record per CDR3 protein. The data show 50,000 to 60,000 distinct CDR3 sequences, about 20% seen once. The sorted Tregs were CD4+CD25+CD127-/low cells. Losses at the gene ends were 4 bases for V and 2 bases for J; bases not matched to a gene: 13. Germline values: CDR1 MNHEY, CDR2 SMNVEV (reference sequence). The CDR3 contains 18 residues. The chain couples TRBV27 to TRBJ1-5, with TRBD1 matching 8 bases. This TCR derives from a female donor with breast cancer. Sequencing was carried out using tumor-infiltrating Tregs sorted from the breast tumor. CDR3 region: CASSYSGQGVLGNQPQHF. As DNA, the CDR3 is TGTGCCAGCAGTTACTCCGGACAGGGCGTGTTGGGCAATCAGCCCCAGCATTTT.